These 11 T cell receptor beta chains originate from one sample sequenced in a study of cytomegalovirus exposure and HLA in healthy donors. Method: immunoSEQ multiplex PCR; TCRdb's copy keeps in-frame clones and lacks some. The top ten hold 2% to 2.5% of the sample, which has some 170,000 clones, approximately 80% seen once. The sequenced material came from PBMCs. The receptor set was obtained from a man aged 25 to 45 in good health and CMV-seropositive.

V is TRBV6-4 and J is TRBJ1-1; D unclear. Germline V gives CDR1 MRHNA, CDR2 SNTAGT. The germline V and J ends were trimmed by 0 bases and 6 bases, with 14 bases remaining between them. CDR3 length: 15 residues. CDR3 loop: CASSDSWAGGAEAFF. The CDR3 DNA reads TGTGCCAGCAGTGACTCGTGGGCGGGCGGGGCTGAAGCTTTCTTT.

The gene calls are TRBV28 and TRBJ2-7, with TRBD1 identical over 7 bases. The CDR3 has 16 amino acids. After removal of 5 bases from V and 5 bases from J, the junction contained 15 bases not matched to a gene. Germline CDR1 and CDR2: MDHEN and SYDVKM. The CDR3 loop reads CASSRPQTGSIHEQYF. The DNA of the CDR3 is TGTGCCAGCAGTCGCCCACAGACAGGGAGTATCCACGAGCAGTACTTC.

Only a few counts were recorded for this clone. The CDR3 is CAVQWSGYTF. The CDR3 coding sequence is TGTGCCGTTCAATGGAGTGGCTACACCTTC. V usage is TRBV2 and J usage is TRBJ1-2, with D hard to call. The V gene lost 11 bases and the J gene lost 7 bases, with 11 bases spanning the gap. CDR1 is SNHLY, CDR2 FYNNEI, per germline. This CDR3 is built from 10 residues.

This clone was found a few times. The gene calls are TRBV7-2 and TRBJ2-5; D is perhaps TRBD2 (5 bases). Germline CDR1 is SGHTA and CDR2 is FQGNSA. V lost 0 bases to trimming and J lost 2 bases, with 10 bases between them. The CDR3 runs 15 residues. The CDR3 sequence is CASSLAPGTQETQYF. Here the CDR3 DNA reads TGTGCCAGCAGCTTAGCCCCGGGAACACAAGAGACCCAGTACTTC.

V usage is TRBV19 and J usage is TRBJ2-5; the match to TRBD1 covers 7 bases. V lost 6 bases to trimming and J lost 0 bases; unmatched junction nucleotides: 10. Germline-derived CDR1 and CDR2 are LNHDA and SQIVND (reference sequence). The CDR3 is made up of 16 amino acids. The CDR3 nucleotides are TGTGCCAGTAGAGGGGGCACGGGGAGCTACCAAGAGACCCAGTACTTC. It encodes CASRGGTGSYQETQYF.

This clone was detected only a few times. The chain has TRBV10-1 and TRBJ1-1; tentative D call: TRBD1 (6 bases). The CDR3 has 14 amino acids. Trimming removed 6 bases at V and 2 bases at J, with 13 bases between. Germline values: CDR1 WNHNN, CDR2 SYGVQD (reference sequence). The CDR3, as DNA: TGCGCCAGCAGCTCCGGGACACCTAACACTGAAGCTTTCTTT. Amino acid sequence: CASSSGTPNTEAFF.

A single count supports this clone. The chain combines TRBV30 with TRBJ2-7, with TRBD1 identical over 10 bases. V shed 7 bases and J 5 bases; nucleotides not matched to a gene: 5. CDR1 and CDR2 from the germline V gene are GTSNPN and SVGIG (reference sequence). CDR3 length equals 12 residues. CDR3 protein: CAFSGQGNEQYF. CDR3 nucleotides: TGTGCCTTTTCGGGACAGGGGAACGAGCAGTACTTC.

J is TRBJ1-3 and V is TRBV9; tentatively, D is TRBD1 (6 bases). Trimming left V 1 base short and J 0 bases short, with 14 bases between. The CDR3 length is 17 residues. Germline CDR1 SGDLS, CDR2 YYNGEE. The CDR3 is CASSVWDTTVSGNTIYF. The CDR3 region has the DNA TGTGCCAGCAGCGTATGGGACACGACTGTCTCTGGAAACACCATATATTTT.

This clone was detected once. Other nucleotide sequences in the sample specify the same CDR3. The CDR3 DNA reads as TGTGCCAGCAGCCTGGGACAGGGGTCTAACTATGGCTACACCTTC. It translates to CASSLGQGSNYGYTF. This sequence joins TRBV7-2 and TRBJ1-2, with TRBD1 identical over 10 bases. V lost 5 bases and J lost 0; bases outside the gene matches: 3. This CDR3 has 15 amino acids. Germline CDR1 SGHTA, CDR2 FQGNSA.

This clone showed up just a few times. This sequence joins TRBV9 and TRBJ2-7; TRBD1 agrees at 8 bases. This CDR3 comprises 15 residues. CDR1 is SGDLS, CDR2 YYNGEE, per germline. V was pared by 0 bases and J by 5 bases, with 7 bases of the junction left unmatched. The CDR3 coding sequence is TGTGCCAGCAGCGTAGGGGGGACAGGCCCAAACGAGCAGTACTTC. It yields the protein CASSVGGTGPNEQYF.

This clone was seen a single time. The CDR3 DNA follows: TGTGCCAGCAGCACCCGGGCTAATGAAAAACTGTTTTTT. Translating gives CASSTRANEKLFF. The rearrangement joins TRBV13 to TRBJ1-4; unclear D gene. Trimming removed 5 bases at V and 3 bases at J, with 7 bases between. In germline, CDR1 is PRHDT, CDR2 FYEKMQ (reference sequence). The CDR3 is 13 amino acids.